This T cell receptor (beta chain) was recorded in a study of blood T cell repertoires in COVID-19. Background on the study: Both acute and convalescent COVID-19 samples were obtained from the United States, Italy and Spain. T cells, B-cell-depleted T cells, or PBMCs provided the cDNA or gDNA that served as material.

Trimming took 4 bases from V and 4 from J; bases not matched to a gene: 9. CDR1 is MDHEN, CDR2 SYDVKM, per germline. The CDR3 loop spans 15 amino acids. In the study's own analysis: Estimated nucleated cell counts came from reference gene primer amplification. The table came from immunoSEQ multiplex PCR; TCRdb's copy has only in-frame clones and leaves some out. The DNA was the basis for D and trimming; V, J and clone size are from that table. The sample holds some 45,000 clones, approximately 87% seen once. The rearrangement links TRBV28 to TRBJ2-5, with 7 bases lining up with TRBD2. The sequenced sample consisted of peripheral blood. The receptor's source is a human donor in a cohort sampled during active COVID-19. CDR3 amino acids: CASSYPGLPVETQYF. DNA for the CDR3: TGTGCCAGCAGTTATCCGGGACTACCGGTAGAGACCCAGTACTTC.